These T cell receptor beta chains were read from a single sample in a study of cytomegalovirus exposure and HLA in healthy donors. Produced via immunoSEQ multiplex PCR; TCRdb's table is partial and in-frame only. The table has over 150,000 clones, approximately 87% seen once. The sample taken for sequencing was PBMCs. These receptors came from a woman aged 25 to 45 in good health and CMV-seronegative. Both conserved end residues are part of each CDR3. D genes are given only for firm matches. Clone size is stated in some rows and not others, as once, few, many or a class when expanded.

j_gene,v_gene,abundance,d_gene,CDR3aa,CDR3nt
TRBJ2-5,TRBV4-3,.,.,CASSQRQEEETQYF,TGCGCCAGCAGCCAGAGACAGGAAGAAGAGACCCAGTACTTC
TRBJ2-7,TRBV27,.,TRBD2,CASTPGTSGLDYEQYF,TGTGCCAGCACCCCCGGGACTAGCGGACTAGACTACGAGCAGTACTTC
TRBJ2-1,TRBV9,.,.,CASSVGARYNEQFF,TGTGCCAGCAGCGTAGGCGCCCGATACAATGAGCAGTTCTTC
TRBJ1-3,TRBV4-3,.,TRBD1,CASSPPAGTDDSGNTIYF,TGCGCCAGCAGCCCTCCAGCCGGGACAGACGATTCTGGAAACACCATATATTTT
TRBJ1-1,TRBV6-6,.,.,CASSQQTTGNTEAFF,TGTGCCAGCAGTCAGCAAACGACAGGGAACACTGAAGCTTTCTTT
TRBJ2-1,TRBV10-3,.,.,CAIRGSLVNEQFF,TGTGCCATCAGAGGTAGCTTGGTGAATGAGCAGTTCTTC
TRBJ2-2,TRBV7-8,.,.,CASSLALPGLHAGELFF,TGTGCCAGCAGCTTAGCCCTCCCAGGGTTACACGCCGGGGAGCTGTTTTTT
TRBJ2-1,TRBV5-1,.,TRBD2,CASSQVTSGRFNEQFF,TGCGCCAGCAGTCAAGTTACTAGCGGGAGGTTCAATGAGCAGTTCTTC
TRBJ1-2,TRBV7-9,.,TRBD1,CASSSPSDRGELGYGYTF,TGTGCCAGCAGCTCACCTTCGGACAGGGGTGAACTCGGCTATGGCTACACCTTC
TRBJ1-2,TRBV2,.,TRBD1,CASSSSMTGYNYGYTF,TGTGCCAGCAGTTCTTCCATGACAGGGTATAACTATGGCTACACCTTC
TRBJ1-6,TRBV4-1,.,.,CASSSRGFDSNNSPLHF,TGCGCCAGCAGCTCAAGGGGTTTCGACAGCAATAATTCACCCCTCCACTTT
TRBJ2-3,TRBV4-1,.,.,CASSQDFTSAGSDTQYF,TGCGCCAGCAGCCAAGATTTTACGAGCGCTGGGTCAGATACGCAGTATTTT
TRBJ2-3,TRBV5-1,.,.,CASSFGTQSTRDTQYF,TGCGCCAGCAGCTTCGGAACACAATCAACTCGCGATACGCAGTATTTT
TRBJ2-7,TRBV4-2,once,TRBD2,CASSQTGLDYEQYF,TGTGCCAGCAGCCAAACAGGACTAGACTACGAGCAGTACTTC
TRBJ1-2,TRBV4-2,.,TRBD1,CASSLDRRGYTF,TGTGCCAGCAGCTTGGACAGGCGGGGCTACACCTTC
TRBJ2-3,TRBV5-4,.,.,CASSLDTTSTDTQYF,TGTGCCAGCAGCCTGGACACAACTAGCACAGATACGCAGTATTTT
TRBJ2-7,TRBV6-1,.,.,CASRTAYEQYF,TGTGCCAGCCGGACCGCCTACGAGCAGTACTTC
TRBJ1-4,TRBV18,.,.,CASSPYSGINEKLFF,TGTGCCAGCTCACCTTATTCTGGGATTAATGAAAAACTGTTTTTT
TRBJ1-1,TRBV4-2,.,TRBD1,CASSPTGRNTEAFF,TGTGCCAGCAGCCCGACAGGGAGGAACACTGAAGCTTTCTTT
TRBJ2-6,TRBV4-3,.,.,CASSLDGLGANVLTF,TGCGCCAGCAGCCTAGACGGATTGGGGGCCAACGTCCTGACTTTC
TRBJ2-7,TRBV5-1,.,TRBD2,CASSLHGTSGYEQYF,TGCGCCAGCAGCTTGCACGGGACTAGCGGGTACGAGCAGTACTTC
TRBJ2-1,TRBV20-1,.,.,CRAKSGNEQFF,TGCAGGGCCAAGTCAGGCAATGAGCAGTTCTTC
TRBJ1-2,TRBV18,.,TRBD1,CASSPGWDRLYGYTF,TGTGCCAGCTCACCAGGATGGGACAGGCTGTATGGCTACACCTTC
TRBJ2-7,TRBV4-3,.,TRBD1,CASSQASGTGGYEQYF,TGCGCCAGCAGCCAAGCCTCCGGGACAGGAGGCTACGAGCAGTACTTC
TRBJ2-1,TRBV6-5,.,.,CASSYGRSMDEQFF,TGTGCCAGCAGTTATGGCCGGAGTATGGATGAGCAGTTCTTC
TRBJ2-7,TRBV6-5,.,.,CASSYTIAPIREQYF,TGTGCCAGCAGTTACACGATAGCGCCGATTCGGGAGCAGTACTTC
TRBJ1-3,TRBV6-5,.,.,CATRRTASSGNTIYF,TGTGCCACACGGCGAACCGCAAGCTCTGGAAACACCATATATTTT
TRBJ2-1,TRBV29-1,.,TRBD2,CSAPLAGADNEQFF,TGCAGCGCCCCACTAGCGGGAGCTGACAATGAGCAGTTCTTC
TRBJ2-5,TRBV2,.,.,CASSEALWGTQYF,TGTGCCAGCAGTGAAGCGCTTTGGGGGACCCAGTACTTC
TRBJ2-7,TRBV4-1,.,.,CASSQAVADEQYF,TGCGCCAGCAGCCAAGCCGTCGCTGACGAGCAGTACTTC
TRBJ1-4,TRBV7-2,.,.,CASRRSATNEKLFF,TGTGCCAGCAGGAGGTCAGCAACTAATGAAAAACTGTTTTTT
TRBJ1-1,TRBV18,.,TRBD1,CASSDRGMNTEAFF,TGTGCCAGCTCGGACAGGGGCATGAACACTGAAGCTTTCTTT
TRBJ2-7,TRBV5-8,few,.,CASSLDGTTSEQYF,TGTGCCAGCAGCTTGGATGGGACGACCAGCGAGCAGTACTTC
TRBJ1-2,TRBV27,.,.,CASSLSVSRGYTF,TGTGCCAGCAGTTTATCTGTGAGTCGGGGCTACACCTTC
TRBJ1-2,TRBV18,.,.,CASSPSGTNYGYTF,TGTGCCAGCTCACCTTCCGGGACAAACTATGGCTACACCTTC
TRBJ1-5,TRBV6-5,.,.,CASSRSRQGNQPQHF,TGTGCCAGCAGCCGATCTCGGCAGGGAAATCAGCCCCAGCATTTT
TRBJ2-3,TRBV7-2,.,.,CASSFGPATDTQYF,TGTGCCAGCAGCTTCGGGCCCGCCACAGATACGCAGTATTTT